A single sample is the source of the 27 T cell receptor beta chains below, sequenced in a study of blood T cells in healthy people across ages. A J-beta primer mix and a sample-barcoded 5' primer were used in a second PCR of roughly 6 to 12 cycles. TCRdb re-derived calls from the 5' RACE reads in MiXCR, one entry per CDR3 protein. This table has about 680,000 distinct CDR3 sequences, 45% to 50% appearing once. The sample taken for sequencing was blood. All receptors come from a woman in her sixties in good health.

The gene calls are TRBV7-2 and TRBJ2-3; TRBD2 matches at 8 bases. The CDR3 covers 15 residues. Germline V lookup: CDR1 SGHTA, CDR2 FQGNSA. Germline trimming cut 5 bases from V and 3 bases from J; bases unmatched to any gene: 7. CDR3 loop: CASSMGLGRTDTQYF. CDR3 in DNA: TGTGCCAGCAGCATGGGACTAGGACGGACAGATACGCAGTATTTT. Complete variable domain (other parts from reference TRBV7-2 and TRBJ2-3): GAGVSQSPSNKVTEKGKDVELRCDPISGHTALYWYRQSLGQGLEFLIYFQGNSAPDKSGLPSDRFSAERTGGSVSTLTIQRTQQEDSAVYLCASSMGLGRTDTQYFGPGTRLTVL.

This chain joins TRBV12-3 or TRBV12-4 and TRBJ2-5; D may be TRBD1 (5 bases). V was shortened by 6 bases and J by 7 bases, with 15 bases between the two germline ends. CDR3 length: 13 residues. The DNA of the CDR3 is TGTGCCAGCAGCACAGGAACCTTAGGGACCCAGTACTTC. As protein: CASSTGTLGTQYF.

This clonotype was found a few times. The chain employs TRBV20-1 and TRBJ2-6, with D uncertain. This CDR3 is 14 amino acids long. Trimming pared 1 base from V and 0 bases from J, leaving 4 bases between. From germline, CDR1 is DFQATT and CDR2 SNEGSKA (reference sequence). The chain's CDR3 is CSARASSGANVLTF. CDR3 DNA: TGCAGTGCTAGAGCTAGCTCTGGGGCCAACGTCCTGACTTTC.

This clonotype turned up a few times. The chain has TRBV3-1 and TRBJ1-4, with D perhaps TRBD1 (6 bases). Between the trimmed V and J ends, which lost 5 bases and 5 bases, there was a span of 24 bases. Germline CDR1 reads LGHDT; CDR2 reads YNNKEL (reference sequence). This CDR3 is 18 amino acids long. CDR3 bases: TGTGCCAGCAGCGAAAGGAGACCCTCTCGGGGGCGGAATGAAAAACTGTTTTTT. Residues: CASSERRPSRGRNEKLFF.

The DNA for the CDR3 is TGTGCCAGCAGTTTATGGGCAGGGGGCGAGCAGTACTTC. Encoded protein: CASSLWAGGEQYF. This chain links TRBV28 with TRBJ2-7; 7 nucleotides match TRBD1. Unmatched junction bases numbered 2, after V lost 0 bases and J lost 6 bases. The CDR3 has 13 amino acids. Germline CDR1 and CDR2: MDHEN and SYDVKM.

This CDR3 reads CASSVTTNIEQFF. CDR3 DNA: TGCGCCAGCAGCGTGACTACCAACATTGAGCAGTTCTTC. The V and J genes are TRBV5-1 and TRBJ2-1, with D possibly matching TRBD2 (5 bases). Germline CDR1 is SGHRS and CDR2 is YFSETQ. V was trimmed by 4 bases and J by 9 bases, leaving 14 bases between them. CDR3 length: 13 residues.

Written as DNA, the CDR3 is TGTGCCAGCATCGACGGGAACACTGAAGCTTTCTTT. Translating it yields CASIDGNTEAFF. This chain links TRBV6-5 with TRBJ1-1; no reliable D call. With 7 bases removed from V and 1 base from J, the gap between germline ends came to 7 bases. Looked up from germline, CDR1 is MNHEY and CDR2 is SVGAGI. The CDR3 is 12 amino acids.

The table lists this clonotype with a count of one. The gene calls are TRBV4-3 and TRBJ2-2, with TRBD2 matching over 8 bases. Trimming at V came to 1 base and at J to 3 bases, leaving 7 bases not matched to a gene. The CDR3 sequence is 17 residues long. Germline CDR1 LGHNA, CDR2 YSLEER. CDR3 DNA sequence: TGCGCCAGCAGCCAAGGGGCAGCGGGAGAAGACACCGGGGAGCTGTTTTTT. It encodes CASSQGAAGEDTGELFF.

J is TRBJ2-7 and V is TRBV6-5, with 10 positions matching TRBD2. V gave up 5 bases and J gave up 12 bases; unmatched junction bases: 13. Germline V gene lookup returns CDR1 MNHEY and CDR2 SVGAGI. The CDR3 covers 14 residues. The chain's CDR3 is CASSRKGLAANRYF. The CDR3 DNA follows: TGTGCCAGCAGTCGAAAAGGACTAGCGGCAAATAGGTACTTC.

The CDR3 sequence is CASKSGPNYGYTF. The DNA of the CDR3 is TGTGCCAGCAAGTCGGGGCCGAACTATGGCTACACCTTC. The chain is built from TRBV9 and TRBJ1-2, with a tentative D call TRBD1 (5 bases). CDR1 is SGDLS, CDR2 YYNGEE, per germline. The V and J ends lost 6 bases and 2 bases respectively, with 11 bases between them. This CDR3 contains 13 residues.

The chain carries TRBV20-1 and TRBJ1-1; D unclear. The V end was cut by 1 base, the J end by 0 bases, with 9 bases between. The germline CDR1 and CDR2 sequences are DFQATT and SNEGSKA (reference sequence). The CDR3 has 14 residues. CDR3 in amino acids: CSARAASLNTEAFF. The CDR3 bases are TGCAGTGCTAGAGCCGCTTCCTTGAACACTGAAGCTTTCTTT.

The V gene is TRBV20-1, the J gene TRBJ1-1; D is ambiguous. The length of the CDR3 is 12 residues. Germline V gene data show CDR1 as DFQATT and CDR2 as SNEGSKA (reference sequence). Trimming pared 4 bases from V and 6 bases from J, leaving 12 bases between. CDR3 nucleotides: TGCAGTGCTACAACCCAGAGCGCTGAAGCTTTCTTT. This translates into CSATTQSAEAFF.

This clonotype was recorded a few times. A read error may explain this, as a much larger clone is one base away. The chain uses TRBV7-2 and TRBJ1-2; a weak D match, TRBD1 (6 bases). The CDR3 covers 14 residues. V lost 5 bases and J 4 bases, leaving 14 bases between the germline ends. Germline V lookup: CDR1 SGHTA, CDR2 FQGNSA. The CDR3 bases are TGTGCCAGCAGCGCACAGGGACTTCGCTATGGCTACACCTTC. It specifies CASSAQGLRYGYTF.

The rearrangement joins TRBV9 to TRBJ2-1; TRBD2 matches 10 bases. The assigned J gene may be wrong: the sequence end matches TRBJ2-7 better. The CDR3 spans 16 residues. CDR1 and CDR2 (germline): SGDLS, YYNGEE. The CDR3 nucleotides are TGTGCCAGCAGCCAAACTAGCGGGAAGGGGTACAATGAGCAGTACTTC. It is translated as CASSQTSGKGYNEQYF.

The chain employs TRBV20-1 and TRBJ2-3, with 8 nucleotides matching TRBD1. The CDR3 length is 17 residues. V lost 5 bases, J lost 2 bases, and 15 bases stayed unmatched. The germline CDR1 and CDR2 sequences are DFQATT and SNEGSKA (reference sequence). The chain's CDR3 is CSAPTSWTGWDTDTQYF. The CDR3 DNA reads TGCAGTGCTCCGACAAGCTGGACAGGGTGGGACACAGATACGCAGTATTTT.

The chain joins TRBV20-1 to TRBJ2-3; 12 nucleotides line up with TRBD2. The CDR3 sequence is 16 residues long. After removal of 0 bases from V and 5 bases from J, the junction contained 6 bases not matched to a gene. Germline V CDR1 and CDR2: DFQATT, SNEGSKA (reference sequence). CDR3 in amino acids: CSARDPSGRAGDTQYF. CDR3 DNA: TGCAGTGCTAGAGATCCTAGCGGGAGGGCAGGAGATACGCAGTATTTT.

The chain couples TRBV12-3 or TRBV12-4 to TRBJ1-3; TRBD1 matches at 9 bases. V shed 4 bases, J shed 3 bases, and the junction held 7 bases outside the gene matches. The CDR3 covers 16 residues. The CDR3 loop is CASSSRTGEVGNTIYF. The CDR3 DNA is TGTGCCAGCAGTTCCAGGACAGGGGAGGTTGGAAACACCATATATTTT.

This sequence joins TRBV4-2 and TRBJ2-7; D possibly corresponds to TRBD2 (6 bases). V lost 5 bases and J lost 3, with 11 bases in between. Germline V CDR1 and CDR2: LGHNA, YNFKEQ. There are 13 residues in the CDR3. CDR3 in DNA: TGTGCCAGCAGCGGGACTCCTCTCTACGAGCAGTACTTC. This translates into CASSGTPLYEQYF.

J is TRBJ2-1 and V is TRBV28; no definite D call. The CDR3 is 13 amino acids. In germline, CDR1 is MDHEN, CDR2 SYDVKM. V lost 7 bases, J lost 9 bases, and 16 bases lay in between. CDR3 sequence reads: CASNGPLVREQFF. In DNA, the CDR3 is TGTGCCAGCAACGGGCCCCTGGTCCGTGAGCAGTTCTTC.

This chain joins TRBV28 and TRBJ1-2; 7 bases are a match to TRBD1. This CDR3 has 12 residues. V shed 5 bases and J 7 bases; nucleotides not matched to a gene: 4. Germline CDR1 MDHEN, CDR2 SYDVKM. CDR3 DNA sequence: TGTGCCAGCAGTCTTACAGGGGCTGGCTACACCTTC. Its protein product is CASSLTGAGYTF.

This clonotype has just a few counts. This chain joins TRBV24-1 and TRBJ2-5; the match to TRBD1 covers 9 bases. From germline, CDR1 is KGHDR and CDR2 SFDVKD. V dropped 5 bases and J dropped 5; count of bases not matched to a gene: 5. The CDR3 length is 14 residues. CDR3 DNA sequence: TGTGCCACCAGTGCTACCGGACAGGGGGAGACCCAGTACTTC. It codes for CATSATGQGETQYF.

The chain uses TRBV4-2 and TRBJ2-1, with a weak D call TRBD2 (6 bases). This CDR3 spans 16 amino acids. CDR1 LGHNA and CDR2 YNFKEQ come from the germline V gene. Deletions cut 0 bases from V and 7 bases from J, with 16 bases between. CDR3 in DNA: TGTGCCAGCAGCCAAGAGGAGGGTAGCTCCGATAATGAGCAGTTCTTC. This encodes CASSQEEGSSDNEQFF.

V and J are TRBV20-1 and TRBJ2-1, with D perhaps being TRBD1 or TRBD2 (5 bases each). Germline V CDR1 and CDR2: DFQATT, SNEGSKA (reference sequence). CDR3 length: 13 amino acids. The V end lost 6 bases, the J end lost 5 bases, and 14 bases lay between the germline ends. The CDR3 spells CSAAGTIHNEQFF. CDR3 nucleotide sequence: TGCAGTGCAGCCGGGACCATCCACAATGAGCAGTTCTTC.

The chain is built from TRBV30 and TRBJ2-1; maybe TRBD1 (6 bases). V lost 2 bases, J lost 6 bases, and 11 bases lay in between. Germline CDR1 and CDR2: GTSNPN and SVGIG (reference sequence). This CDR3 is 13 amino acids long. CDR3 bases: TGTGCCTGGAGTACAGGGTTTCCCAATGAGCAGTTCTTC. This gives the protein CAWSTGFPNEQFF.

The rearrangement joins TRBV10-3 to TRBJ2-5; 9 nucleotides agree with TRBD1. The CDR3 totals 15 residues. After removal of 5 bases from V and 11 bases from J, the junction contained 15 bases not matched to a gene. Germline assignment: CDR1 ENHRY and CDR2 SYGVKD. The CDR3 sequence is CAISPQGGQGIEQYF. The CDR3 DNA reads as TGTGCCATCAGTCCACAGGGCGGACAGGGGATTGAGCAGTACTTC.

There are many counts of this clonotype. The rearrangement joins TRBV20-1 to TRBJ2-1; 8 bases are shared with TRBD2. There are 16 residues in the CDR3. With V trimmed by 5 bases and J by 3 bases, 12 bases remained unmatched. Germline V lookup: CDR1 DFQATT, CDR2 SNEGSKA (reference sequence). The CDR3 loop is CSARPQSGSIYNEQFF. The CDR3 nucleotides read TGCAGTGCTCGCCCCCAGAGCGGGAGCATCTACAATGAGCAGTTCTTC.

The chain links TRBV7-8 to TRBJ2-5, with D hard to call. The J call may be incorrect, as the DNA end agrees better with TRBJ2-7. CDR3 length: 13 amino acids. The V gene's germline CDR1 is SGHVS and CDR2 FQNEAQ. The CDR3, as DNA: TGTGCCAGCAGCTTAGTAGTGGGATACGAGCAGTACTTC. Protein product: CASSLVVGYEQYF.